This entry describes one TCR beta chain. The CDR3 length is 16 residues. V lost 5 bases, J lost 5 bases, and 8 bases stayed unmatched. Germline V gene sequence: CDR1 SEHNR, CDR2 FQNEAQ (reference sequence). The data belong to a study of CD8 T cells in Susac syndrome. The T cells that were sequenced for TCR beta were CD8+ and CD4+ cells from blood. RNA in amounts of about 0.5 to 1 ug was reverse transcribed with random hexamers. The TCR beta CDR3 was amplified by immunoSEQ multiplex PCR across 54 Vbeta, 13 Jbeta. TCRdb passed the immunoSEQ multiplex PCR reads through MiXCR, listing each CDR3 protein once. Counted here are around 130,000 distinct CDR3 sequences, over 75% occurring once; the ten biggest clones make up 0.45% to 0.6%.

The TCR originated in a human donor with multiple sclerosis. The sample was CD8+ T cells from PBMCs. The chain joins TRBV7-9 to TRBJ1-6, with TRBD1 matching 8 bases. CDR3 nucleotide sequence: TGTGCCAGCAGCCCCCCGACAGGGGATAATAATTCACCCCTCCACTTT. Translating gives CASSPPTGDNNSPLHF. The entire variable domain, with the rest obtained from reference TRBV7-9 and TRBJ1-6, is as follows: DTGVSQNPRHKITKRGQNVTFRCDPISEHNRLYWYRQTLGQGPEFLTYFQNEAQLEKSRLLSDRFSAERPKGSFSTLEIQRTEQGDSAMYLCASSPPTGDNNSPLHFGNGTRLTVT.